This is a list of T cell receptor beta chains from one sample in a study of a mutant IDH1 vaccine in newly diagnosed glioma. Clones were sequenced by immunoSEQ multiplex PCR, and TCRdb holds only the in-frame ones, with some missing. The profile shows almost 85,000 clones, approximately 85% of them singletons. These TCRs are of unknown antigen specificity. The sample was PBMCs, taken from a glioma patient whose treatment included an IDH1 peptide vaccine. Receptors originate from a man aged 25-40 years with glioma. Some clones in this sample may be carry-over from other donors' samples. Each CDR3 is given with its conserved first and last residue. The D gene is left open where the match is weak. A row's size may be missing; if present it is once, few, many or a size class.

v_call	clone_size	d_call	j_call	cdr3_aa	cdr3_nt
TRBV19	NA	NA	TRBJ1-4	CATRRGTANEKLFF	TGTGCCACCCGCCGGGGGACCGCTAATGAAAAACTGTTTTTT
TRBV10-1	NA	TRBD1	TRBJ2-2	CASSETGGPGELFF	TGCGCCAGCAGTGAAACAGGGGGCCCCGGGGAGCTGTTTTTT
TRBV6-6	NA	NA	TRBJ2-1	CASSPGPIPEQFF	TGTGCCAGCAGTCCCGGACCAATACCAGAGCAGTTCTTC
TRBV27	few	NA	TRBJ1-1	CASRRIGQYTEAFF	TGTGCCAGCAGACGAATAGGACAGTACACTGAAGCTTTCTTT
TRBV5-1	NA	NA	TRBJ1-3	CASSLGRVGNTIYF	TGCGCCAGCAGCTTGGGCAGGGTTGGAAACACCATATATTTT
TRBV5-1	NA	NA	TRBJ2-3	CASSPGSTDTQYF	TGCGCCAGCAGCCCGGGGAGCACAGATACGCAGTATTTT
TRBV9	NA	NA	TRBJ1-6	CASSTRWERSPLHF	TGTGCCAGCAGCACCCGCTGGGAGAGGTCACCCCTCCACTTT
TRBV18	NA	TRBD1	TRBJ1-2	CASSPSGQGADGYTF	TGTGCCAGCTCACCATCGGGGCAGGGGGCTGATGGCTACACCTTC
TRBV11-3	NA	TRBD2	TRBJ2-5	CASSLSHSGGQETQYF	TGTGCCAGCAGCTTATCTCACTCGGGGGGGCAAGAGACCCAGTACTTC
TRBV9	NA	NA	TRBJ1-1	CASSVDWKLAEAFF	TGTGCCAGCAGCGTAGATTGGAAGTTGGCTGAAGCTTTCTTT
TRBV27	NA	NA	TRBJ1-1	CASRSGGARGTEAFF	TGTGCCAGCAGAAGCGGGGGGGCTCGTGGTACTGAAGCTTTCTTT
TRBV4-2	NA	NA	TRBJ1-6	CASSQGLREYSPLHF	TGTGCCAGCAGCCAAGGTCTCAGGGAATATTCACCCCTCCACTTT
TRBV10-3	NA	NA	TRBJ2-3	CAISESLVPRGAITDTQYF	TGTGCCATCAGTGAGTCGTTAGTACCGCGGGGCGCGATCACAGATACGCAGTATTTT
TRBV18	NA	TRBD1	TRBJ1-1	CASSQGAGWDTEAFF	TGTGCCAGCTCACAGGGGGCAGGTTGGGACACTGAAGCTTTCTTT
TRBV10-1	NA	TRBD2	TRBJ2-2	CASSESRLAGSPGELFF	TGCGCCAGCAGTGAGTCTAGACTAGCGGGGAGCCCCGGGGAGCTGTTTTTT
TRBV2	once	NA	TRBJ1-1	CASRVNPGLEAFF	TGTGCCAGCAGAGTTAACCCGGGACTTGAAGCTTTCTTT
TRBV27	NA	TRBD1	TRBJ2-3	CASRFDRVSTDTQYF	TGTGCCAGCAGATTCGACAGGGTGAGCACAGATACGCAGTATTTT
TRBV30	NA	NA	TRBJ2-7	CAWSRDTPYEQYF	TGTGCCTGGAGTAGGGACACACCTTACGAGCAGTACTTC
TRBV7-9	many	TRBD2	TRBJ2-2	CASSLEEGGRKLFF	TGTGCCAGCAGCTTAGAGGAGGGAGGGCGCAAGCTGTTTTTT
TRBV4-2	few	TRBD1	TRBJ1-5	CASSLGQGRRPQHF	TGTGCCAGCAGCCTGGGACAGGGGAGGAGGCCCCAGCATTTT
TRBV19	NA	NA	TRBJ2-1	CASRHTSSYNEQFF	TGTGCCAGTAGGCACACTAGTTCCTACAATGAGCAGTTCTTC
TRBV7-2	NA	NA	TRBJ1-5	CASSSVTGHYQPQHF	TGTGCCAGCAGCTCCGTCACAGGGCATTATCAGCCCCAGCATTTT
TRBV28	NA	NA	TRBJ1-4	CASSREGKLFF	TGTGCCAGCAGTCGCGAGGGGAAACTGTTTTTT
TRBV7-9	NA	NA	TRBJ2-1	CASSFGGPYNEQFF	TGTGCCAGCAGCTTTGGCGGGCCCTACAATGAGCAGTTCTTC
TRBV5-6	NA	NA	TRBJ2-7	CASSLYSGDEQYF	TGTGCCAGCAGCTTGTACTCGGGTGACGAGCAGTACTTC
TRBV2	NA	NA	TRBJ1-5	CASSSGTDSNQPQHF	TGTGCCAGCAGCTCAGGGACGGATAGCAATCAGCCCCAGCATTTT
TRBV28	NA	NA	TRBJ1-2	CASSTISGRQGTSYGYTF	TGTGCCAGCAGCACAATTAGTGGTCGGCAGGGGACTAGCTATGGCTACACCTTC